This T cell receptor (beta chain) was sequenced in a study of shared T cell receptors in the human thymus. The protocol was immunoSEQ multiplex PCR, while the TCRdb copy is restricted to in-frame clones and leaves out a portion. This table has hundreds of thousands of clones, approximately 89% appearing once. The CDR3 is made up of 13 amino acids. V was trimmed by 5 bases and J by 2 bases, leaving 9 bases between them. Germline V lookup: CDR1 MNHEY, CDR2 SMNVEV (reference sequence). These data were also filed under a second study, of human thymus T cells.

This chain connects TRBV27 to TRBJ1-1; D call uncertain. What was sequenced was thymocytes. This sequence originates from a boy younger than two with a congenital heart defect. The CDR3 bases are TGTGCCAGCAGTCCTGTCCCTAACACTGAAGCTTTCTTT. It encodes CASSPVPNTEAFF.